The source of this TCR beta chain is a study of PD-1 blockade in classical Hodgkin lymphoma. Study in general: It was nivolumab at 3 mg/kg, given intravenously every 2 weeks, that patients received.

Study results and caveats: It was CD4+ TCR diversity, not CD8+, that rose significantly by C4D1. Newly diagnosed patients and complete responders had comparable diversity at baseline. Any patient who commenced nivolumab under 1 year after ASCT was excluded.

Clones were read by immunoSEQ multiplex PCR, and TCRdb kept only the in-frame ones, dropping some. This sample yields fewer than 100,000 clones, of which approximately 94% are seen a single time; less than 2% belongs to the top ten. With respect to this clone: Its antigen is still unknown.

Time point specified: cycle 4 day 1 (C4D1), after five to seven weeks of nivolumab. Each patient experienced a relapse that followed autologous stem cell transplantation, and brentuximab vedotin exposure varied. J gave up 6 bases and V 4 bases, and 9 bases lay outside the gene matches. Per germline, CDR1 SGHDT and CDR2 YYEEEE. This CDR3 contains 14 residues. This sequence joins TRBV5-6 and TRBJ1-2; 7 nucleotides match TRBD1. The source material was peripheral blood mononuclear cells (PBMCs), sampled before the fourth cycle of nivolumab. This TCR was recovered from a human donor with classical Hodgkin lymphoma. CDR3 amino acids: CASSRNTGENGYTF. In DNA form, the CDR3 reads TGTGCCAGCAGCCGAAATACAGGGGAGAATGGCTACACCTTC.